This record covers a single T cell receptor (beta chain). The antigen this receptor binds is unknown. Base quality data are lacking; no much larger clone is found one base away. There are 13 amino acids in the CDR3, from cysteine to phenylalanine inclusive. Of the read, only the CDR3 DNA is kept; its 39 bases are in frame from base 1. CDR1 and CDR2 are read off the germline V gene as MNHEY and SVGAGI. The cohort was made up of about 610 healthy bone marrow donors. Cohort members were all nominally healthy when sampled, although unrecorded immune exposures were likely present. The donor was CMV seronegative and belonged to the group of 352 seronegative cohort members. A peripheral blood sample was collected from each donor, and TCR beta sequencing was performed on peripheral blood mononuclear cells. The Qiagen DNeasy Blood Extraction Kit was used to extract genomic DNA from the blood cell samples. This sample is part of a study of cytomegalovirus exposure and HLA in healthy donors (TCRdb year 2017). Regarding the complete study: An earlier analysis of several hundred of the donors reported about 290 Gb of sequence data and 117 million unique TCR beta sequences from about 180 million T cells. Roughly 300 gigabases of sequencing data and around 80 million unique TCR sequences made up an early release that covered some 640 HLA-typed donors. The genetic ancestry cluster associated with self-reported Caucasian donors included approximately 85% of the roughly 360 genotyped donors. The study aimed to test whether signatures of past pathogen exposure could be identified by cataloging public T cell receptors. The study profiled the T cell repertoires of hundreds of subjects by immunosequencing and related them to cytomegalovirus serostatus. Besides the first cohort of around 670 subjects, a separate validation cohort made up of some 110 different subjects was used. High-throughput TCR immunosequencing, statistical association of individual TCRs with disease status, and machine learning were combined to predict cytomegalovirus infection status. To study patterns of TCR occurrence, a later analysis re-analyzed previously published TCR beta repertoires from several hundred donors and added high-resolution HLA genotyping. Rather than using new phenotypic data, the later analysis identified candidate immune exposures from TCR beta sequences and from how often those sequences occurred across donors. To decide whether each TCR beta V gene segment behaved as functional or pseudogenic, an earlier analysis of some 600 of the donors relied on high-throughput TCR beta sequencing. Donor age, sex, ethnicity and CMV serostatus were compiled alongside the repertoire data. A later genetic analysis used genome-wide SNP genotypes for about 55% of the 666 donors, treating that subset as a discovery cohort. Every discovery cohort repertoire had been produced on one sequencing platform. HLA typing included class I and class II loci at four-digit resolution. The number of donors typed differed by locus, with about 620-630 for A, B, C, DRB1 and DQB1, 522 for DQA1, over 600 for DPA1, and around 430 for DPB1. A handful of DR-DQ haplotypes were handled as single units for association and clustering because linkage in the cohort was strong. Among 300 to 500 genotyped donors of the cohort, an average of roughly 230,000 unique TCR beta nucleotide sequences was sequenced per donor, of which about 19% were non-productive.

What the study reported, not specific to this receptor: Immune exposure information for the cohort was limited to CMV serostatus. Linkage disequilibrium might explain the correlated functional status among segregating V segments, but an unknown experimental factor could not be excluded. It was suggested by the authors that the approach could potentially be generalized to other disease states and immunological phenotypes. In a later genetic analysis, fewer N-insertions in productive TCRs were reported among donors in an Asian-associated ancestry cluster than the roughly 670-donor mean. While some public TCRs were present in many individuals, most TCR sequences turned up only very rarely across donors. V-gene and J-gene trimming of TCR beta chains was associated with a missense DCLRE1C variant in a later genetic analysis, and the association was replicated in an independent cohort. Because counts were too low, about 18 rarely observed V segments, including chromosome 9 orphons, were excluded from the earlier analysis of under 650 of the donors. In an earlier analysis of 587 of the donors, most TCR beta V segments appeared in productive rearrangements about 90% or about 30% of the time, broadly matching IMGT annotations. A later analysis found that HLA-associated TCR beta chains were more clonally expanded and had lower generation probabilities than equally common non-associated chains. This cohort had only TCR beta chains sequenced, and the lack of alpha or paired-chain data limited which features could be detected. Because some donors lacked HLA typing at each locus, the association tests relied only on the typed subset. In a later analysis, TCR association rates were found to vary across HLA loci, with the most associated TCRs seen for DRB1 alleles and the fewest for HLA-C alleles. In vitro tests confirmed that a few of the cytomegalovirus-associated TCR beta chains recognize cytomegalovirus antigens. In a later analysis, several top co-occurrence clusters were reported to appear linked to parvovirus B19, influenza, CMV and Epstein-Barr virus. A cluster of highly shared sequence variants was judged likely to represent a technical artifact of the sequencing pipeline. At a false discovery rate of 0.05, a later analysis linked some 17,000 TCR beta sequences to specific HLA alleles. A further reported finding was that TCR beta sequences accurately predicted the HLA-A and HLA-B alleles for most subjects in the first cohort. Assigning TCR associations to individual alleles was difficult when HLA alleles, especially DR and DQ, strongly co-occurred. A later analysis found that most CMV-associated TCR beta chains appeared HLA-restricted, with HLA associations seemingly driven largely by CMV exposure. The presence/absence analyses assumed that sequencing depth was roughly uniform across donors, and that assumption may not be true. Because the 87-base-pair reads could not distinguish some IMGT-functional V segments, including TRBV6-2 and TRBV6-3, those segments were excluded. The classifier was reported to diagnose cytomegalovirus status with high specificity and sensitivity in both the original cohort and the validation cohort. A total of roughly 160 TCR beta chains were listed by the study as associated with cytomegalovirus.

The library was generated by the immunoSEQ multiplex PCR assay. The multiplex PCR relied on a mix of 60 forward primers for TCR Vbeta segments and 13 reverse primers for TCR Jbeta segments. Amplification of the CDR3 region of rearranged TCR beta genes was performed with a multiplex PCR assay on genomic DNA. The amplified TCR beta libraries were sequenced on the Illumina HiSeq System as 87-base-pair reads. As for the original processing: In a later analysis, approximately 74 million unique TCR beta chains were counted across the roughly 670 repertoires, and roughly 11 million of these chains were shared by at least two donors. A nearest-neighbor algorithm error-corrected the raw reads and collapsed the reads into unique sequences, merging closely related sequences to remove PCR and sequencing errors. To assign V, D and J gene segments, CDR3 sequences were aligned to IMGT reference sequences. For a sequence to be retained, a match of at least six nucleotides to both a V gene segment and a J gene segment was required. A rearrangement counted as productive if the CDR3 had no stop codons and remained in frame with V and J, and every other rearrangement counted as non-productive. Following IMGT convention, CDR3 was defined as the stretch from the second conserved V-encoded cysteine to the conserved J-encoded phenylalanine. In an earlier analysis of more than 550 of the donors, sequences lacking an unambiguous match to a single V gene segment were excluded. An earlier analysis of a few hundred of the donors called V segments functional above 56.7% productive rearrangements and segregating when the between-donor standard deviation exceeded 5%. A statistical classification framework was built for diagnosing cytomegalovirus status from the catalog of TCR beta chain sequences. In a later analysis, TCR nucleotide sequences were compared against IMGT/GENE-DB human TR gene sequences so that V and J genes could be assigned. In a later analysis, CDR3 sequences and most-parsimonious VDJ recombination scenarios were assigned using the TCRdist pipeline. In a later analysis, each TCR beta chain was defined by its CDR3 amino acid sequence together with its V-gene family, and reads lacking a unique V-gene family were excluded. In a later analysis, around 600 highly shared, low-generation-probability nucleotide sequences were removed to address suspected cross-contamination and a sequencing artifact. In a later analysis, a clonal expansion index was calculated for each public chain from normalized within-repertoire ranks of inferred template counts. A later analysis computed generation probabilities with a VDJ recombination model fitted to out-of-frame rearrangements, and checked the results against IGoR. In a later analysis, TCR-TCR, TCR-HLA and TCR-CMV co-occurrence was scored with hypergeometric tests, and a repertoire-size bias correction was applied to TCR pairs. To estimate false discovery rates, a later analysis permuted the HLA or CMV assignments 20 times. In a later analysis, co-occurring TCRs were grouped using DBSCAN, and TCRdist sequence similarity was added for clustering within HLA-allele-positive subsets. For co-occurrence clustering, repertoires with fewer than 30,000 or more than 120,000 public chains were excluded, along with a handful of repertoires with anomalous nucleotide sharing. TCRdb took over this immuneACCESS table, retaining in-frame rearrangements with V and J assigned. Such tables are incomplete; in checked studies, under half of the missing clones stem from an unresolved V gene, and the remainder is unexplained. That table is the source of V, J and clone size, and D and trimming were worked out from the DNA. The sample data list about 170,000 clones, and 76% of these were observed just once. The ten largest clones add up to about 0.69% of the sample.

The sequence was obtained from a female donor in good health and CMV-seronegative. What was sequenced was PBMCs. The chain was built from TRBV6-5 and TRBJ2-5; a tentative D call is TRBD2 (5 bases match). The DNA end favors TRBJ2-7, so the J call may be wrong. The sequenced DNA is TGTGCCAGCAGCCCGAGGGACTCCTACGAGCAGTACTTC. This encodes CASSPRDSYEQYF.